This TCR beta chain was sequenced during a study of tumor-infiltrating lymphocytes in oesophageal squamous cell carcinoma (dated by TCRdb to 2016 to 2018). This clonotype was picked up one time. What antigen it recognizes has not been identified. The input lacks base qualities; no much larger clone sits a single base away. On its own, one read is weak support. Library construction relied on PCR. The instrument given in TCRdb is Illumina HiSeq 2000. The raw public reads went through TCRdb reprocessing: fastp at Q25, MiXCR clone calling, in-frame beta chains kept. CDR3 protein duplicates are merged, each entry listing the most common genes and DNA. The table for this sample lists roughly 16,000 distinct CDR3 sequences; roughly 45% of them were counted only once. Of the sample, approximately 41% falls within the top ten clones. Taken from cysteine to phenylalanine, the CDR3 has 14 residues. Kept here is only the CDR3 DNA, which spans 42 bases and is read in frame from base 1. Deletion took 1 base off V and 3 bases off J, with a span of 4 bases between the germline ends. CDR1 and CDR2, looked up from the germline V gene (reference sequence), are SGHAT and FQDESV.

This receptor chain uses TRBV11-1 and TRBJ2-6; there is no confident call for the D gene. This clonotype was obtained from a female donor with esophageal squamous cell carcinoma. Sequenced sample: blood. The CDR3 protein is CASSLGFGANVLTF. The DNA is TGTGCCAGCAGCTTAGGTTTTGGGGCCAACGTCCTGACTTTC.